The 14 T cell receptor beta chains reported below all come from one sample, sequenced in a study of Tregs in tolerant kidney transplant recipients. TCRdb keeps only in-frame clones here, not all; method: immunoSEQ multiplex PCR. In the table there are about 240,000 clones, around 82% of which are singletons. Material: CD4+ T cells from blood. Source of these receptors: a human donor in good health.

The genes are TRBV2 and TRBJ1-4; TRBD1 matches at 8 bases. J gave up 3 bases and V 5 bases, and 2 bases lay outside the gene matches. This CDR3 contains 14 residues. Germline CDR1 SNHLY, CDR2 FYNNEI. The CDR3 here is CASSPGGANEKLFF. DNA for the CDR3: TGTGCCAGCAGTCCAGGGGGCGCTAATGAAAAACTGTTTTTT.

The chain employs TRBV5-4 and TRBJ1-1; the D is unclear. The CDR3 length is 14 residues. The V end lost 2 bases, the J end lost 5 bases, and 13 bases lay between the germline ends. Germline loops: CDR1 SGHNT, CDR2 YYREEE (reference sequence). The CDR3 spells CASSFGQRETEAFF. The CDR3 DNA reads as TGTGCCAGCAGCTTCGGGCAGAGGGAGACTGAAGCTTTCTTT.

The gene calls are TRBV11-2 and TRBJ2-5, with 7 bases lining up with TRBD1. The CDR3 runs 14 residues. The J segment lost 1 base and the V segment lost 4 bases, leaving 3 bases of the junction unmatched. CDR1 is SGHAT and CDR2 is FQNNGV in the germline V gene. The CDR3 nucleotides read TGTGCCAGCAGCTCAGCAGGGGGCCAAGAGACCCAGTACTTC. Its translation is CASSSAGGQETQYF.

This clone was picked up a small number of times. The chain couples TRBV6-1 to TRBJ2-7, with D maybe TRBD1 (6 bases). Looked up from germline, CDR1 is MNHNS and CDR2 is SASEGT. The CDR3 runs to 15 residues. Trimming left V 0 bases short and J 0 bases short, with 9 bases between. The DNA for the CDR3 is TGTGCCAGCAGTGAAGCGGGGGCGAGCTCCTACGAGCAGTACTTC. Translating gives CASSEAGASSYEQYF.

CDR3 DNA: TGTGCCAGCAGCGTTGGGAACTCTGGAAACACCATATATTTT. The encoded protein is CASSVGNSGNTIYF. This chain uses TRBV5-6 with TRBJ1-3; no definite D call. V was cut by 4 bases and J by 0 bases, with 8 bases left in between. The CDR3 totals 14 residues. Germline assignment: CDR1 SGHDT and CDR2 YYEEEE.

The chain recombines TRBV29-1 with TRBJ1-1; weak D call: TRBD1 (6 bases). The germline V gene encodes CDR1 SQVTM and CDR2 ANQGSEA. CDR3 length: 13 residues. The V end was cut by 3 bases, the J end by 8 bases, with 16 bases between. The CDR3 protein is CSVERGGTPEAFF. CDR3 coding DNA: TGCAGCGTTGAGAGGGGGGGGACGCCCGAAGCTTTCTTT.

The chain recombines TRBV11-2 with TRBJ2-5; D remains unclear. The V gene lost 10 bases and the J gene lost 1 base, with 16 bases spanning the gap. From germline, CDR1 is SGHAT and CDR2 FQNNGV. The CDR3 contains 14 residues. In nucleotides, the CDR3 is TGTGCCACCGGCGGTCTGGGGTTCCAAGAGACCCAGTACTTC. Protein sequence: CATGGLGFQETQYF.

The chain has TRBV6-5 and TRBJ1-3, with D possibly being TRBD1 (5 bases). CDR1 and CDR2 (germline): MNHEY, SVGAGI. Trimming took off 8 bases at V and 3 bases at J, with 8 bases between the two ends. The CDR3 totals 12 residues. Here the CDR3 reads CASATDGNTIYF. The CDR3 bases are TGTGCCAGCGCGACAGATGGAAACACCATATATTTT.

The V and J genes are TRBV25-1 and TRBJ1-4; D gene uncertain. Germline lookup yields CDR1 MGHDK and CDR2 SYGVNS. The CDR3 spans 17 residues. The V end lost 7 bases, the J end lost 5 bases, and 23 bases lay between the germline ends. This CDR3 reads CASIRRRAPLVNEKLFF. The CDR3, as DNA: TGTGCCAGCATAAGACGACGAGCCCCACTAGTGAATGAAAAACTGTTTTTT.

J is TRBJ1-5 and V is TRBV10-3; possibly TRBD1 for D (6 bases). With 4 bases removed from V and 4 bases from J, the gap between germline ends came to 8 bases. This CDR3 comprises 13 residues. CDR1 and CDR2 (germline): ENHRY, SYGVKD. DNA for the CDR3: TGTGCCATCAGTGGGGACAAGAATCAGCCCCAGCATTTT. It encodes CAISGDKNQPQHF.

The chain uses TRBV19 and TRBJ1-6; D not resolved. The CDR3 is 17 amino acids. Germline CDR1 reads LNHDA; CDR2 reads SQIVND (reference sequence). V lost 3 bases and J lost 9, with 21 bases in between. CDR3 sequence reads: CASSMGLSDTRISPLHF. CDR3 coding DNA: TGTGCCAGTAGTATGGGTCTTTCCGACACGAGGATTTCACCCCTCCACTTT.

Here the CDR3 reads CASSRQANTEAFF. CDR3 bases: TGTGCCAGCTCAAGACAAGCCAACACTGAAGCTTTCTTT. The V call is TRBV18, the J call TRBJ1-1; D is unresolved. CDR1 and CDR2 from the germline V gene are KGHSH and LQKENI. The ends were cut back, 5 bases at V and 2 bases at J, with 9 bases in the middle. CDR3 length: 13 residues.

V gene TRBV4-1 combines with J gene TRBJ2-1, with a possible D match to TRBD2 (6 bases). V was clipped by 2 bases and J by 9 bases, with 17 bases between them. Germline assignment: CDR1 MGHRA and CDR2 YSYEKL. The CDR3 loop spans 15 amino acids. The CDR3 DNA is TGCGCCAGCAGCCAAACCTGGAGGGAGAAAGGTGAGCAGTTCTTC. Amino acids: CASSQTWREKGEQFF.

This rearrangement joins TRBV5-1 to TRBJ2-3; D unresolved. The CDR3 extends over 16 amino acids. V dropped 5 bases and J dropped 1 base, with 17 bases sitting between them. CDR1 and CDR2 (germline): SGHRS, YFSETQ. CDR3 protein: CASSSRMHQGTDTQYF. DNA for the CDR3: TGCGCCAGCAGTTCACGTATGCACCAGGGCACAGATACGCAGTATTTT.